A selection of T cell receptor beta chains follows, all from one sample in a study of T-cell reconstitution after alpha-beta-depleted transplantation in children. TCRdb reprocessed the PCR reads via MiXCR and lists one record per CDR3 protein. The sample lists a few hundred thousand distinct CDR3 sequences; about 17% were seen once. The sample was PBMCs from the stem cell graft donor, taken from the stem cell graft. Every receptor here comes from a human donor who donated a stem cell graft to a child with acute lymphoblastic leukemia. CDR3s include the opening cysteine and the closing phenylalanine or tryptophan. The D gene is left open where the match is weak. A clone size is listed for some rows: how often the clone was seen (once, few, many), or a class if it is expanded.

TRBV12-3/TRBV12-4	TRBD2	TRBJ2-3	.	TGTGCCAGCAGGCCCCGAGGGGAGCGGGAGGGCCGAAATACGCAGTATTTT	CASRPRGEREGRNTQYF
TRBV9	TRBD2	TRBJ2-1	.	TGTGCCAGCAGCGTAGAGGCTAGCGGGAGTATTGAGCAGTTCTTC	CASSVEASGSIEQFF
TRBV12-3/TRBV12-4	.	TRBJ1-1	few	TGTGCCAGCAGCCGTAGAAAGTCCGGGACGTCGAACACTGAAGCTTTCTTT	CASSRRKSGTSNTEAFF
TRBV5-1	TRBD2	TRBJ2-1	.	TGCGCCAGCAGCACGAGTCCGGGACTAGCGGGACTATTTTCCAATGAGCAGTTCTTC	CASSTSPGLAGLFSNEQFF
TRBV24-1	TRBD2	TRBJ2-1	few	TGTGCCACCAGTTCGCCGGGACTAGCGGGAGGTCCGGGGTCCTACAATGAGCAGTTCTTC	CATSSPGLAGGPGSYNEQFF
TRBV27	.	TRBJ2-7	.	TGTGCCAGCAGTTTGGGGCAGATGTACGAGCAGTACTTC	CASSLGQMYEQYF
TRBV15	TRBD1	TRBJ1-2	few	TGTGCCACCAGCAGAGCCTGGATGGGACAGGGGCACTATGGCTACACCTTC	CATSRAWMGQGHYGYTF
TRBV6-2/TRBV6-3	TRBD2	TRBJ2-3	.	TGTGCCAGCAGTTACTTGGATAGCGGGGGCACAGATACGCAGTATTTT	CASSYLDSGGTDTQYF
TRBV5-6	.	TRBJ2-5	.	TGTGCCAGCAGCTTGGCCGCGGAGTTCCAAGAGACCCAGTACTTC	CASSLAAEFQETQYF
TRBV4-1	TRBD1	TRBJ2-3	few	TGCGCCAGCAGCCAAGAACCGGCAGGGGGAACAGATACGCAGTATTTT	CASSQEPAGGTDTQYF
TRBV10-3	.	TRBJ2-7	.	TGTGCCACCCAGGGGATTGGGACCACCTCCTACGAGCAGTACTTC	CATQGIGTTSYEQYF
TRBV10-2	TRBD1	TRBJ1-2	.	TGCGCCAGCACCCTGATGGGACAGGGATTTCACACCTTC	CASTLMGQGFHTF
TRBV7-6	.	TRBJ1-1	.	TGTGCCAGCAGCTTAGTCCTTGGGAAAAACACTGAAGCTTTCTTT	CASSLVLGKNTEAFF